This T cell receptor beta chain originates from a study of control samples from healthy donors and cancer patients. Data came from immunoSEQ multiplex PCR; TCRdb stores just in-frame clones and leaves some out. The sample contains 85,000 to 95,000 clones, roughly 86% of which appear only once. The TCR sequence derives from a woman aged 55-69 years in good health. The sequencing sample was made of blood.

The CDR3 loop reads CASSLGQGVGQPQHF. Written as DNA, the CDR3 is TGTGCCAGCAGTTTAGGGCAGGGCGTCGGACAGCCCCAGCATTTT. This sequence joins TRBV27 and TRBJ1-5; perhaps TRBD1 as D (5 bases). V shed 2 bases and J shed 7 bases, with 15 bases lying between them. Germline CDR1 and CDR2: MNHEY and SMNVEV (reference sequence). The CDR3 runs 15 residues.